This T cell receptor beta chain was recorded in a study of immune heterogeneity within non-small cell lung tumors. Findings and limits, study-wide: Alongside site-unique high-frequency clones, identical dominant CDR3 beta clonotypes recurred across tumor sites within a patient.

A remark on this clonotype: Its antigen is as yet unknown.

Germline V CDR1 and CDR2: SGHTS, YDEGEE. The CDR3 is made up of 14 amino acids. V lost 2 bases and J lost 3, with 12 bases in between. A first 10-cycle multiplex round used 32 V-gene and 13 J-gene primers on TCR beta CDR3. TCRdb recomputed calls from the multiplex PCR reads with MiXCR, one row per CDR3 protein. The data show over 10,000 distinct CDR3 sequences, around 21% seen once. At approximately 600 ng per sample, bulk tumor genomic DNA provided the template. During surgery, each primary tumor gave multiple biopsies spaced as far apart as possible. Those enrolled were patients newly diagnosed with untreated non-small cell lung cancer and undergoing curative surgery.

The sample taken for sequencing was lung tumor tissue. This clonotype originated in a man between 60 and 75 years old with non-small cell lung cancer. The chain recombines TRBV5-8 with TRBJ2-7; weak D call: TRBD2 (6 bases). In nucleotides, the CDR3 is TGTGCCAGCAGCTTAGGTAGCGGCTTCTACGAGCAGTACTTC. Translating it yields CASSLGSGFYEQYF.